The 25 T cell receptor beta chains given below trace back to one sample, sequenced in a study of shared clonotypes between healthy human individuals. Only in-frame clones appear in the TCRdb table, and some are missing; sequencing was by immunoSEQ multiplex PCR. In the table there are some 2.4 million clones, roughly 93% of which are singletons. Sequenced input: naive CD4+ T cells from PBMCs. Described subset: CD45RA+ positively selected. These receptors came from a young man in good health. Some clones in this sample may be carry-over from other donors' samples.

The J gene is TRBJ1-1, the V gene TRBV7-9; no definite D call. Germline CDR1 is SEHNR and CDR2 is FQNEAQ (reference sequence). V was pared by 4 bases and J by 0 bases, with 6 bases between. The CDR3 sequence is 13 residues long. Written as DNA, the CDR3 is TGTGCCAGCAGCTCCCTAGTGAACACTGAAGCTTTCTTT. This sequence encodes CASSSLVNTEAFF.

The chain uses TRBV27 and TRBJ2-7; D is uncertain. V lost 3 bases and J lost 4, with 13 bases in between. This CDR3 has 14 amino acids. Per germline, CDR1 MNHEY and CDR2 SMNVEV (reference sequence). This CDR3 is CASSFQGSIYEQYF. As DNA, the CDR3 is TGTGCCAGCAGTTTCCAAGGGTCTATTTACGAGCAGTACTTC.

The table lists this clone with a count of one. The chain recombines TRBV6-5 with TRBJ1-1; D is unresolved. Trimming removed 5 bases from V and 7 bases from J, with 8 bases in between. Germline CDR1 is MNHEY and CDR2 is SVGAGI. The CDR3 has 11 amino acids. CDR3 region: CASSEEVEAFF. CDR3 nucleotides: TGTGCCAGCAGTGAAGAGGTTGAAGCTTTCTTT.

On this clone itself: Other DNA sequences within the sample encode an identical CDR3. CDR3 in amino acids: CASSIAAGNTEAFF. The CDR3 DNA reads TGTGCCAGTAGTATAGCGGCAGGGAACACTGAAGCTTTCTTT. The chain joins TRBV19 to TRBJ1-1; no reliable D call. Trimming took off 1 base at V and 1 base at J, with 7 bases between the two ends. The CDR3 has 14 amino acids. Germline loops: CDR1 LNHDA, CDR2 SQIVND (reference sequence).

For this clone: In the same sample, other DNA sequences code for this CDR3. The chain combines TRBV7-9 with TRBJ2-3; D gene ambiguous. CDR3 length: 12 residues. Per the germline V gene, CDR1 is SEHNR and CDR2 is FQNEAQ (reference sequence). Trimming shortened V by 3 bases and J by 4 bases, and 5 bases separated the two germline ends. The CDR3, as DNA: TGTGCCAGCAGCTTGGTTTCAGATACGCAGTATTTT. Protein sequence: CASSLVSDTQYF.

This chain connects TRBV4-1 to TRBJ2-2; TRBD1 agrees at 7 bases. CDR1 is MGHRA and CDR2 is YSYEKL in the germline V gene. V was pared by 4 bases and J by 2 bases, with 4 bases of the junction left unmatched. The CDR3 is 15 residues long. CDR3: CASSPRQGNTGELFF. Here the CDR3 DNA reads TGCGCCAGCAGCCCCAGACAGGGTAACACCGGGGAGCTGTTTTTT.

Regarding this clone: Other DNA sequences in the sample encode the same CDR3. The chain recombines TRBV5-1 with TRBJ1-4; possibly TRBD1 for D (5 bases). CDR3 length: 15 amino acids. V was pared by 3 bases and J by 0 bases, with 9 bases between. Germline values: CDR1 SGHRS, CDR2 YFSETQ. CDR3 sequence reads: CASSSQGATNEKLFF. The CDR3 coding sequence is TGCGCCAGCAGCTCCCAGGGCGCAACTAATGAAAAACTGTTTTTT. The full variable domain, in which reference TRBV5-1 and TRBJ1-4 provide the parts outside the CDR3, is KAGVTQTPRYLIKTRGQQVTLSCSPISGHRSVSWYQQTPGQGLQFLFEYFSETQRNKGNFPGRFSGRQFSNSRSEMNVSTLELGDSALYLCASSSQGATNEKLFFGSGTQLSVL.

The chain employs TRBV25-1 and TRBJ2-1; the match to TRBD2 covers 12 bases. CDR3 length equals 16 residues. The V segment lost 6 bases and the J segment 0 bases; nucleotides outside the gene matches: 3. The germline gives CDR1 MGHDK, CDR2 SYGVNS. The CDR3 sequence is CASSSTSGSSYNEQFF. The CDR3 DNA is TGTGCCAGCAGCTCGACTAGCGGGAGCTCCTACAATGAGCAGTTCTTC. Combining the CDR3 with reference TRBV25-1 and TRBJ2-1 gives the whole variable domain EADIYQTPRYLVIGTGKKITLECSQTMGHDKMYWYQQDPGMELHLIHYSYGVNSTEKGDLSSESTVSRIRTEHFPLTLESARPSHTSQYLCASSSTSGSSYNEQFFGPGTRLTVL.

The chain links TRBV2 to TRBJ2-5, with TRBD2 matching 14 bases. Trimming removed 11 bases from V and 3 bases from J; junction bases left unmatched: 5. In germline, CDR1 is SNHLY, CDR2 FYNNEI. This CDR3 is 14 amino acids long. CDR3 region: CAGMGLAGEETQYF. CDR3 DNA sequence: TGTGCCGGAATGGGACTAGCGGGAGAAGAGACCCAGTACTTC.

The rearrangement joins TRBV2 to TRBJ2-7; D ambiguous. V lost 2 bases, J lost 7 bases, and 15 bases lay in between. The V gene's germline CDR1 is SNHLY and CDR2 FYNNEI. The CDR3 contains 14 residues. Written as DNA, the CDR3 is TGTGCCAGCAGTGAACCCCGGAACCCCTGGGAGCAGTACTTC. Translating gives CASSEPRNPWEQYF.

V is TRBV5-4 and J is TRBJ2-4; perhaps TRBD2 as D (6 bases). This CDR3 contains 14 residues. The germline V and J ends were trimmed by 4 bases and 8 bases, with 16 bases remaining between them. CDR1 is SGHNT and CDR2 is YYREEE in the germline V gene (reference sequence). The CDR3 loop is CASSPGLGGDIQYF. In nucleotides, the CDR3 is TGTGCCAGCAGCCCGGGACTGGGAGGTGACATTCAGTACTTC.

This CDR3 is CASSLDSLAGWAFF. As DNA, the CDR3 is TGTGCCAGCAGCTTAGATAGCCTGGCAGGGTGGGCTTTCTTT. The chain is built from TRBV7-2 and TRBJ1-1; TRBD1 is a possible D gene (5 bases). V dropped 1 base and J dropped 11 bases, with 17 bases sitting between them. This CDR3 has 14 residues. The germline gives CDR1 SGHTA, CDR2 FQGNSA.

The V call is TRBV2, the J call TRBJ2-2, with a possible D match to TRBD2 (5 bases). The V end was cut by 7 bases, the J end by 3 bases, with 12 bases between. This CDR3 has 14 amino acids. Germline CDR1 and CDR2: SNHLY and FYNNEI. CDR3 loop: CASTQRLDTGELFF. CDR3 nucleotides: TGTGCCAGCACCCAGCGGTTGGACACCGGGGAGCTGTTTTTT.

About this clone: Other DNA variants within this sample encode the same CDR3. V gene TRBV6-1 combines with J gene TRBJ1-5; the D is unclear. The CDR3 totals 12 residues. Trimming left V 3 bases short and J 6 bases short, with 6 bases between. Germline CDR1 reads MNHNS; CDR2 reads SASEGT. The CDR3 here is CASSDPPQPQHF. Written as DNA, the CDR3 is TGTGCCAGCAGTGACCCCCCTCAGCCCCAGCATTTT.

J is TRBJ2-4 and V is TRBV6-1; D is ambiguous. CDR3 length: 15 amino acids. Germline assignment: CDR1 MNHNS and CDR2 SASEGT. The V end was cut by 6 bases, the J end by 0 bases, with 12 bases between. The CDR3 loop reads CASSEISLAKNIQYF. In DNA, the CDR3 is TGTGCCAGCAGCGAGATTTCACTAGCCAAAAACATTCAGTACTTC.

The V gene is TRBV9, the J gene TRBJ2-6, with D perhaps being TRBD1 or TRBD2 (5 bases each). Germline CDR1 reads SGDLS; CDR2 reads YYNGEE. V lost 0 bases to trimming and J lost 0 bases, with 16 bases between them. The CDR3 length is 19 residues. This CDR3 reads CASSVAWGSRSSGANVLTF. Here the CDR3 DNA reads TGTGCCAGCAGCGTAGCATGGGGGTCTCGCAGCTCTGGGGCCAACGTCCTGACTTTC.

V is TRBV7-2 and J is TRBJ2-7; 7 bases map to TRBD2. J lost 5 bases, V lost 5 bases, and 6 bases had no gene match. Germline loops: CDR1 SGHTA, CDR2 FQGNSA. CDR3 size: 13 residues. This chain's CDR3 is CASSRGSINEQYF. As DNA, the CDR3 is TGTGCCAGCAGCCGCGGGAGTATCAACGAGCAGTACTTC. Drawing the rest from reference TRBV7-2 and TRBJ2-7, the complete variable domain is GAGVSQSPSNKVTEKGKDVELRCDPISGHTALYWYRQSLGQGLEFLIYFQGNSAPDKSGLPSDRFSAERTGGSVSTLTIQRTQQEDSAVYLCASSRGSINEQYFGPGTRLTVT.

The V and J genes are TRBV28 and TRBJ2-2; 14 bases map to TRBD2. This CDR3 is built from 16 residues. Trimming took 6 bases from V and 5 from J; bases not matched to a gene: 5. CDR1 is MDHEN, CDR2 SYDVKM, per germline. Here the CDR3 DNA reads TGTGCCAGCAGACTACGGACTAGCGGGAGGACCGGGGAGCTGTTTTTT. Translating gives CASRLRTSGRTGELFF.

This rearrangement joins TRBV18 to TRBJ2-7, with 9 bases that match TRBD1. The V gene end was trimmed by 3 bases and the J gene end by 5 bases; junction bases not matched to a gene: 8. The CDR3 contains 15 residues. Germline CDR1 is KGHSH and CDR2 is LQKENI. The CDR3 nucleotides are TGTGCCAGCTCACCTCCCGGGACAGGGACCCACGAGCAGTACTTC. Translating it yields CASSPPGTGTHEQYF. The entire variable domain, with the rest obtained from reference TRBV18 and TRBJ2-7, is as follows: NAGVMQNPRHLVRRRGQEARLRCSPMKGHSHVYWYRQLPEEGLKFMVYLQKENIIDESGMPKERFSAEFPKEGPSILRIQQVVRGDSAAYFCASSPPGTGTHEQYFGPGTRLTVT.

This chain uses TRBV7-8 with TRBJ2-3, with D maybe TRBD1 (7 bases). Trimming cost V 3 bases and J 6 bases, with 16 bases left between them. CDR3 length equals 15 residues. Germline CDR1 and CDR2: SGHVS and FQNEAQ. In nucleotides, the CDR3 is TGTGCCAGCAGCTTTCGGCGGGGACAGAGGGATACGCAGTATTTT. Protein product: CASSFRRGQRDTQYF.

This rearrangement joins TRBV6-1 to TRBJ1-1, with 9 bases matching TRBD1. Trimming took 7 bases from V and 3 from J; bases not matched to a gene: 6. The CDR3 has 14 amino acids. Germline V gives CDR1 MNHNS, CDR2 SASEGT. The CDR3 is CASKTGGADTEAFF. The DNA for the CDR3 is TGTGCCAGCAAAACAGGGGGCGCGGACACTGAAGCTTTCTTT.

The chain couples TRBV7-9 to TRBJ2-7; tentative D call: TRBD2 (5 bases). The CDR3 loop spans 15 amino acids. V lost 5 bases to trimming and J lost 1 base, with 15 bases between them. Germline V gives CDR1 SEHNR, CDR2 FQNEAQ (reference sequence). DNA of the CDR3: TGTGCCAGCAGCCCTATGGCGGGCGCGTCCTACGAGCAGTACTTC. Translation gives CASSPMAGASYEQYF.

V is TRBV28 and J is TRBJ1-5, with TRBD1 as a possible D gene (5 bases). This CDR3 has 12 residues. Germline loops: CDR1 MDHEN, CDR2 SYDVKM. V gave up 2 bases and J gave up 7 bases, with 6 bases separating them. The CDR3 here is CASSLNRQPQHF. CDR3 DNA sequence: TGTGCCAGCAGTTTAAACAGGCAGCCCCAGCATTTT. The full variable domain, its missing parts supplied by reference TRBV28 and TRBJ1-5, is DVKVTQSSRYLVKRTGEKVFLECVQDMDHENMFWYRQDPGLGLRLIYFSYDVKMKEKGDIPEGYSVSREKKERFSLILESASTNQTSMYLCASSLNRQPQHFGDGTRLSIL.

V gene TRBV28 combines with J gene TRBJ2-7, with 10 nucleotides matching TRBD1. The J segment lost 3 bases and the V segment lost 0 bases, leaving 26 bases of the junction unmatched. There are 23 residues in the CDR3. Germline CDR1 reads MDHEN; CDR2 reads SYDVKM. CDR3 in amino acids: CASSLWDRGSVSSGVAGFYEQYF. The CDR3 DNA reads as TGTGCCAGCAGTTTATGGGACAGGGGGTCGGTTAGTAGCGGGGTTGCAGGCTTCTACGAGCAGTACTTC.

The rearrangement joins TRBV27 to TRBJ1-2; 8 bases match TRBD1. The germline gives CDR1 MNHEY, CDR2 SMNVEV (reference sequence). The CDR3 is 18 residues long. Unmatched junction bases numbered 19, after V lost 5 bases and J lost 5 bases. The CDR3 protein is CASSTKVMQGAFGYGYTF. The CDR3 nucleotides are TGTGCCAGCAGTACAAAAGTCATGCAGGGGGCGTTTGGGTATGGCTACACCTTC.